This is a list of T cell receptor beta chains from one sample in a study of CD8 T cells in ankylosing spondylitis. Via MiXCR, TCRdb re-called the 5' RACE reads, giving one row per CDR3 protein. The data contain under 170,000 distinct CDR3 sequences, 40% to 50% of them seen just once; the ten biggest clones take up roughly 15%. The sample was synovial fluid, either unsorted or a sorted T cell fraction (not recorded which). Receptors were obtained from a male donor with ankylosing spondylitis. Both conserved end residues are part of each CDR3. A D gene is named only where the DNA matches it firmly. Expanded clones are given a class, and other clones once, few, many or no size at all.

J gene | V gene | D gene | clone size | CDR3 DNA | CDR3 protein
TRBJ2-6 | TRBV5-6 | NA | few | TGTGCCAGCAGCTATATAGTCTCTGGGGCCAACGTCCTGACTTTC | CASSYIVSGANVLTF
TRBJ1-2 | TRBV27 | NA | NA | TGTGCCAGCAGTTCTACGCCCCGGACAAGAATGGTTGGCTACACCTTC | CASSSTPRTRMVGYTF
TRBJ2-1 | TRBV5-1 | TRBD1 | NA | TGCGCCAGCAGCCGACGACAGGGATACAATGAGCAGTTCTTC | CASSRRQGYNEQFF
TRBJ1-2 | TRBV18 | TRBD1 | NA | TGTGCCAGCTCACCCCCAGACAGGGGGCTCGATGGCTACACCTTC | CASSPPDRGLDGYTF
TRBJ2-7 | TRBV12-3/TRBV12-4 | TRBD1 | NA | TGTGCCAGCAGTTGGGACAGGACCCCCTACGAGCAGTACTTC | CASSWDRTPYEQYF
TRBJ2-1 | TRBV20-1 | TRBD2 | once | TGCAGTGCCTCCCCGACTAGCGGGGGCTACAATGAGCAGTTCTTC | CSASPTSGGYNEQFF
TRBJ2-1 | TRBV9 | TRBD2 | NA | TGTGCCAGCAGTCCACTAGCGGGGGAGCCGAATGAGCAGTTCTTC | CASSPLAGEPNEQFF
TRBJ2-7 | TRBV28 | NA | few | TGTGCCAGCAGTTTATGGTTTAACGAGCAGTACTTC | CASSLWFNEQYF
TRBJ1-2 | TRBV5-4 | NA | NA | TGTGCCAGCAGCTTGGAGGACTATGGCTACACCTTC | CASSLEDYGYTF
TRBJ2-2 | TRBV15 | TRBD2 | NA | TGTGCCACCAGCAAAGGGACTAGCGTGAATACCGGGGAGCTGTTTTTT | CATSKGTSVNTGELFF
TRBJ2-1 | TRBV12-3/TRBV12-4 | TRBD2 | NA | TGTGCCAGCAAACGCCTTCCGGGACTAGCTTCCAATGAGCAGTTCTTC | CASKRLPGLASNEQFF
TRBJ1-4 | TRBV7-9 | NA | NA | TGTGCCAGCAGCACGACAGTGTGGGATGAAAAACTGTTTTTT | CASSTTVWDEKLFF
TRBJ2-1 | TRBV7-6 | NA | NA | TGTGCCAGCAGCTCATGGTCGAAAGGGAACCATGAGCAGTTCTTC | CASSSWSKGNHEQFF
TRBJ2-1 | TRBV28 | TRBD1 | few | TGTGCCATCTCGGCCGGGACAGGTTTCAATGAGCAGTTCTTC | CAISAGTGFNEQFF
TRBJ1-1 | TRBV3-1 | NA | few | TGTGCCAGCAGCCAAGGCCTCTTCTTGAACACTGAAGCTTTCTTT | CASSQGLFLNTEAFF
TRBJ2-2 | TRBV19 | TRBD1 | NA | TGTGCCACTAAGACAGGGGGCGATACCGGGGAGCTGTTTTTT | CATKTGGDTGELFF
TRBJ2-7 | TRBV29-1 | NA | NA | TGCAGCGTTGAAGTCGGGGTGGGTCTCTACGAGCAGTACTTC | CSVEVGVGLYEQYF
TRBJ1-2 | TRBV6-2/TRBV6-3 | TRBD1 | NA | TGTGCCAGCAGCCACCGACAGGGACGGTATGGCTACACCTTC | CASSHRQGRYGYTF
TRBJ2-1 | TRBV12-3/TRBV12-4 | NA | NA | TGTGCCAGCAGTTTAGAGTGGACTGGAAACAATGAGCAGTTCTTC | CASSLEWTGNNEQFF
TRBJ1-1 | TRBV28 | NA | few | TGTGCCAGCAGTCCCCGGACAGAGGGGACTGAAGCTTTCTTT | CASSPRTEGTEAFF
TRBJ1-1 | TRBV5-5 | NA | NA | TGTGCCAGCAGCGGGCGGACGAACACTGAAGCTTTCTTT | CASSGRTNTEAFF
TRBJ2-2 | TRBV11-2 | TRBD2 | NA | TGTGCCAGCAGCTTCGGCGGGAGAACGACCGGGGAGCTGTTTTTT | CASSFGGRTTGELFF